Shown below are 4 T cell receptor beta chains from a single sample sequenced in a study of beta chain features in type 1 diabetes. Study findings and constraints: Type 1 diabetes patients showed a moderate but significant shortening of TCRB CDR3s in all four CD4+ subsets.

Sequenced material consisted of expressed TCRB transcripts (all of the isolated RNA was reverse transcribed). Clones were sequenced by immunoSEQ multiplex PCR, and TCRdb holds only the in-frame ones, with some missing. The sample includes about 170,000 clones, roughly 8% of them seen just once. These receptors' antigens are unknown. Source material: central memory CD4+ T cells from blood. The receptors originated from a man between 18 and 29 years old with type 1 diabetes.

This rearrangement joins TRBV11-2 to TRBJ2-3; perhaps TRBD1 as D (6 bases). The CDR3 length is 14 residues. Germline assignment: CDR1 SGHAT and CDR2 FQNNGV. The V and J ends lost 5 bases and 1 base respectively, with 10 bases between them. The CDR3 coding sequence is TGTGCCAGCAGCCCACGACAGGGCACAGATACGCAGTATTTT. Translating it yields CASSPRQGTDTQYF. Using reference TRBV11-2 and TRBJ2-3 for the parts outside the CDR3, the full variable domain is EAGVAQSPRYKIIEKRQSVAFWCNPISGHATLYWYQQILGQGPKLLIQFQNNGVVDDSQLPKDRFSAERLKGVDSTLKIQPAKLEDSAVYLCASSPRQGTDTQYFGPGTRLTVL.

The genes are TRBV6-5 and TRBJ1-5; a possible D gene is TRBD1 (5 bases). This CDR3 is built from 13 residues. Deletions cut 2 bases from V and 10 bases from J, with 12 bases between. Germline values: CDR1 MNHEY, CDR2 SVGAGI. This CDR3 is CASSYGQGFPQHF. The CDR3 DNA reads TGTGCCAGCAGTTACGGTCAGGGATTCCCCCAGCATTTT.

J is TRBJ2-6 and V is TRBV7-9; 7 nucleotides agree with TRBD1. This CDR3 has 18 amino acids. The V and J ends lost 0 bases and 0 bases, in that order; junction bases with no gene match: 5. Germline-derived CDR1 and CDR2 are SEHNR and FQNEAQ (reference sequence). CDR3 DNA: TGTGCCAGCAGCTTAGCCGGGGACAGCTACTCTGGGGCCAACGTCCTGACTTTC. Residues: CASSLAGDSYSGANVLTF. Looking up the rest from reference TRBV7-9 and TRBJ2-6 gives the full variable domain: DTGVSQNPRHKITKRGQNVTFRCDPISEHNRLYWYRQTLGQGPEFLTYFQNEAQLEKSRLLSDRFSAERPKGSFSTLEIQRTEQGDSAMYLCASSLAGDSYSGANVLTFGAGSRLTVL.

The gene calls are TRBV4-3 and TRBJ2-3; 7 bases agree with TRBD1. After removal of 5 bases from V and 5 bases from J, the junction contained 13 bases not matched to a gene. The CDR3 consists of 16 residues. The germline V gene encodes CDR1 LGHNA and CDR2 YSLEER. The CDR3 protein is CASSFQTGTTGDTQYF. CDR3 in DNA: TGCGCCAGCAGCTTTCAGACAGGGACGACGGGAGATACGCAGTATTTT.